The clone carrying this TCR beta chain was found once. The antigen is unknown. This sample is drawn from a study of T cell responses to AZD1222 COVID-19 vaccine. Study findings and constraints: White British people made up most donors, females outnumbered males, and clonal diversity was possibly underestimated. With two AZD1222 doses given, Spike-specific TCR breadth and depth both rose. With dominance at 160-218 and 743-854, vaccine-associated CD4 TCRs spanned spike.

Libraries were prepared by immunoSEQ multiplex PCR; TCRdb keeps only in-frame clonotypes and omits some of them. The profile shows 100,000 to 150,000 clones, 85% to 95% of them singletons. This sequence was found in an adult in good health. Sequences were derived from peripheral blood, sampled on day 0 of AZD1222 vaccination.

The DNA for the CDR3 is TGTGCCAGCAGGAATTTGCGGGGGATAAGTGTCCCCCAGCATTTT. Amino acids: CASRNLRGISVPQHF. The V gene is TRBV28, the J gene TRBJ1-5; the D gene is possibly TRBD1 (5 bases). The germline gives CDR1 MDHEN, CDR2 SYDVKM. Trimming pared 6 bases from V and 10 bases from J, leaving 22 bases between. The CDR3 spans 15 residues.